This T cell receptor beta chain derives from a study of control samples from healthy donors and cancer patients. Libraries were prepared by immunoSEQ multiplex PCR; TCRdb keeps only in-frame clonotypes and omits some of them. The sample shows more than 85,000 clones, roughly 91% of them seen only once. As to this clone: The same CDR3 also results from other DNA sequences found in this sample.

Material: blood. This receptor was taken from a woman in her forties or fifties in good health.

CDR3 protein: CASRGYGYTF. DNA for the CDR3: TGTGCCAGTAGAGGCTATGGCTACACCTTC. The rearrangement joins TRBV19 to TRBJ1-2, with D unresolved. Germline CDR1 and CDR2: LNHDA and SQIVND (reference sequence). This CDR3 contains 10 residues. V lost 6 bases to trimming and J lost 4 bases, with 3 bases between them.